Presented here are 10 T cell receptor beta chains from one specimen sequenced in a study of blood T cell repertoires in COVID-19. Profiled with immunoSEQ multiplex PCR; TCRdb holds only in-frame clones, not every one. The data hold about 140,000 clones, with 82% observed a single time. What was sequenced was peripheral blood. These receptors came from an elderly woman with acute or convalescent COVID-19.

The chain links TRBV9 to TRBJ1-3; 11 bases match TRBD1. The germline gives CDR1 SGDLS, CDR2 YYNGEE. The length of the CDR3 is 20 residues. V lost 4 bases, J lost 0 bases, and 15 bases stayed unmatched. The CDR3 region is CASSLHLGQGARGSGNTIYF. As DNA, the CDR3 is TGTGCCAGCAGCTTACACTTAGGACAGGGGGCGCGAGGCTCTGGAAACACCATATATTTT.

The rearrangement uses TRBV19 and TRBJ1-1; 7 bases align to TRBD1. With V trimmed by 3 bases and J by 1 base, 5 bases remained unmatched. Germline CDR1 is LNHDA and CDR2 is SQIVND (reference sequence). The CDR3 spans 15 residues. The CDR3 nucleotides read TGTGCCAGTAGTATCAACAGGGGTAGGAACACTGAAGCTTTCTTT. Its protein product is CASSINRGRNTEAFF.

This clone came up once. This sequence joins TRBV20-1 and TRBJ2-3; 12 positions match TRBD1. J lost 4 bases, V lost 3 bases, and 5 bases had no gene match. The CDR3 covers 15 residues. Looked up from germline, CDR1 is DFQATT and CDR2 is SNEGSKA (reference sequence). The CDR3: CSASVGDRGPDTQYF. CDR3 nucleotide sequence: TGCAGTGCTAGTGTCGGGGACAGGGGGCCAGATACGCAGTATTTT.

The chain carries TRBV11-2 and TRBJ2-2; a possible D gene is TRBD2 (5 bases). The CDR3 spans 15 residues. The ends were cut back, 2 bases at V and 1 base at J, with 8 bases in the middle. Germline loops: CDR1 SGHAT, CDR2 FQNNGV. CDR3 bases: TGTGCCAGCAGCTTATTTCGGGGGAACACCGGGGAGCTGTTTTTT. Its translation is CASSLFRGNTGELFF.

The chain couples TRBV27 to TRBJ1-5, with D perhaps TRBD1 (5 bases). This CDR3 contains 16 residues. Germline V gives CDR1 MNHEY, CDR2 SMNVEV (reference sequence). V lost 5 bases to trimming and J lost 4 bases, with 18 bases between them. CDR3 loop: CASSPNGGVRNQPQHF. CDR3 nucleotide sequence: TGTGCCAGCAGTCCGAACGGGGGGGTTAGGAATCAGCCCCAGCATTTT.

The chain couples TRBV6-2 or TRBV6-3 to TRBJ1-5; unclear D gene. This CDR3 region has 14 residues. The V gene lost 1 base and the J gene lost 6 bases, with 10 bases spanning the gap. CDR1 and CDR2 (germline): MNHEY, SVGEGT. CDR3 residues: CASSYLGGPQPQHF. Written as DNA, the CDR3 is TGTGCCAGCAGTTACTTGGGAGGTCCTCAGCCCCAGCATTTT.

The CDR3 reads CASILTGGTGELFF. The DNA for the CDR3 is TGTGCCAGCATCCTGACAGGGGGCACCGGGGAGCTGTTTTTT. The chain combines TRBV28 with TRBJ2-2, with 9 bases aligning to TRBD1. Germline CDR1 MDHEN, CDR2 SYDVKM. The CDR3 sequence is 14 residues long. Germline trimming cut 7 bases from V and 4 bases from J; bases unmatched to any gene: 4.

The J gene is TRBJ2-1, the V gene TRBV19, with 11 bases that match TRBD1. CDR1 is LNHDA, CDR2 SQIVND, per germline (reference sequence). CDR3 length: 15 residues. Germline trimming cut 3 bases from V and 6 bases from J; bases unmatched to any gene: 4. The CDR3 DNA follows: TGTGCCAGTAGTATCGAGGACAGGGGGCCCAATGAGCAGTTCTTC. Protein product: CASSIEDRGPNEQFF.

CDR3 sequence reads: CASRSPIRGPRRNSPLHF. The CDR3, as DNA: TGTGCCAGCAGGTCACCAATTAGGGGGCCACGTCGGAATTCACCCCTCCACTTT. The chain links TRBV28 to TRBJ1-6; 7 bases align to TRBD1. CDR1 and CDR2 (germline): MDHEN, SYDVKM. CDR3 length: 18 amino acids. The trim removed 6 bases at V and 7 bases at J, leaving 18 bases unmatched.

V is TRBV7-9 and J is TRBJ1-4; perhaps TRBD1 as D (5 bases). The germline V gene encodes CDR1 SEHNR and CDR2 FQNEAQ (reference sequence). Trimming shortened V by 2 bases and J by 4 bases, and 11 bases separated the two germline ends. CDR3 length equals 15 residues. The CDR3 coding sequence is TGTGCCAGCAGCTTAATTTGGCAGGGTAATGAAAAACTGTTTTTT. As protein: CASSLIWQGNEKLFF. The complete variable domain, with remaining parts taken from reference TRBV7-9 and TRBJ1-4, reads DTGVSQNPRHKITKRGQNVTFRCDPISEHNRLYWYRQTLGQGPEFLTYFQNEAQLEKSRLLSDRFSAERPKGSFSTLEIQRTEQGDSAMYLCASSLIWQGNEKLFFGSGTQLSVL.